This T cell receptor (beta chain) was recovered during a study of identical twins. Study-wide findings and caveats: Within beta out-of-frame sequences, the excess sharing observed between twins was weaker. The more abundant beta clonotypes in cord blood had fewer insertions, and memory repertoires did not show this.

Template switching added a universal primer site; cDNA carried unique molecular identifiers. TCRdb independently ran MiXCR on the 5' RACE reads; one entry per CDR3 protein. The sample has about 1.7 million distinct CDR3 sequences, about 30% seen once. In its sample, this clonotype was seen a few times. As yet, its antigen is unknown. The CDR3 is 13 amino acids. In germline, CDR1 is MNHEY, CDR2 SMNVEV (reference sequence). Sample: cord blood. This clonotype was sampled from a newborn girl in good health. J is TRBJ2-4 and V is TRBV27; D unclear. With the DNA end fitting TRBJ2-7 better, the J assignment may be wrong. The CDR3 nucleotides read TGTGCCAGCAGCCGAACGCCGGGCTACGAGCAGTACTTC. Translation: CASSRTPGYEQYF.